This T cell receptor (beta chain) was documented in a study of technical replicates of blood from several donors. Germline V CDR1 and CDR2: SGHDT, YYEEEE. The length of the CDR3 is 18 residues. The junction had 17 bases not matched to a gene; V was cut back by 4 bases and J by 2 bases. The repertoire was sequenced with immunoSEQ multiplex PCR; TCRdb's copy has only in-frame clones and lacks some. Of about 66,000 clones detected, 92% appear once; the ten largest clones hold around 0.37%. The chain combines TRBV5-6 with TRBJ1-2; 7 nucleotides align to TRBD1. The source is a human donor in good health. Input material: T cells isolated from PBMCs. CDR3: CASSPEPQDRAGNYGYTF. The CDR3 region has the DNA TGTGCCAGCAGCCCAGAACCCCAAGACAGGGCCGGGAACTATGGCTACACCTTC.